The 22 T cell receptor beta chains below come from one sample, sequenced in a study of human T cells and chemical hapten exposure. TCRdb itself ran the RACE reads through MiXCR, one entry per CDR3 protein. The table has about 110,000 distinct CDR3 sequences, 9.2% seen once. Described time point: patch test 2, 6 weeks after DPC sensitization. The treatment was: therapeutic diphenylcyclopropenone sensitization with weekly scalp DPC. The material was whole blood, obtained in connection with sensitization to the hapten diphenylcyclopropenone (DPC). Source of these receptors: a woman in her 40s with alopecia areata. Some clones in this sample may be carry-over from other donors' samples.

This rearrangement joins TRBV6-1 to TRBJ2-7; maybe TRBD1 (6 bases). Trimming shortened V by 3 bases and J by 7 bases, and 16 bases separated the two germline ends. Germline assignment: CDR1 MNHNS and CDR2 SASEGT. The length of the CDR3 is 14 residues. CDR3 coding DNA: TGTGCCAGCAGTGACCTAGGAGACGGGACAGAGCAGTACTTC. It is translated as CASSDLGDGTEQYF.

This clonotype has more than one count but fewer than ten. The V call is TRBV6-1, the J call TRBJ1-5; D unclear. CDR3 length: 13 residues. Trimming left V 5 bases short and J 5 bases short, with 10 bases between. In germline, CDR1 is MNHNS, CDR2 SASEGT. The chain's CDR3 is CASSPRPDQPQHF. For the CDR3, the DNA is TGTGCCAGCAGTCCGCGGCCGGATCAGCCCCAGCATTTT.

This clonotype was seen more than once but under ten times. The rearrangement uses TRBV5-1 and TRBJ2-7; 8 nucleotides align to TRBD2. CDR1 SGHRS and CDR2 YFSETQ come from the germline V gene. The junction had 3 bases not matched to a gene; V was cut back by 7 bases and J by 0 bases. The CDR3 covers 13 residues. The CDR3 spells CASGSGDSYEQYF. The CDR3, as DNA: TGCGCCAGCGGTAGCGGGGACTCCTACGAGCAGTACTTC. Drawing the rest from reference TRBV5-1 and TRBJ2-7, the complete variable domain is KAGVTQTPRYLIKTRGQQVTLSCSPISGHRSVSWYQQTPGQGLQFLFEYFSETQRNKGNFPGRFSGRQFSNSRSEMNVSTLELGDSALYLCASGSGDSYEQYFGPGTRLTVT.

The chain is built from TRBV6-5 and TRBJ2-7; D remains ambiguous. The CDR3 has 12 residues. Per the germline V gene, CDR1 is MNHEY and CDR2 is SVGAGI. Trimming took 4 bases from V and 7 from J, leaving 11 bases between them. CDR3 sequence: CASSSQTGEQYF. CDR3 sequence (DNA): TGTGCCAGCAGTTCCCAAACTGGGGAGCAGTACTTC.

In this sample, this clonotype turned up a few times. The genes are TRBV12-3 or TRBV12-4 and TRBJ1-1, with 9 bases identical to TRBD1. V was pared by 3 bases and J by 13 bases, with 15 bases of the junction left unmatched. CDR3 length: 15 residues. The CDR3 DNA is TGTGCCAGCAGTTTCATGGTGGGACAGGGTGAGACCAGTTTCTTT. Residues: CASSFMVGQGETSFF.

In this sample, this clonotype turned up many times. The rearrangement links TRBV20-1 to TRBJ1-1; no clear D. Germline V gene data show CDR1 as DFQATT and CDR2 as SNEGSKA (reference sequence). V lost 3 bases, J lost 0 bases, and 5 bases lay in between. This CDR3 spans 12 amino acids. CDR3 region: CSASRVNTEAFF. CDR3 DNA sequence: TGCAGTGCTAGTAGGGTGAACACTGAAGCTTTCTTT.

This clonotype has just a few counts. The J gene is TRBJ1-1, the V gene TRBV5-1, with D perhaps TRBD1 (5 bases). Per germline, CDR1 SGHRS and CDR2 YFSETQ. V lost 1 base and J lost 5, with 12 bases in between. CDR3 length: 14 residues. The CDR3 bases are TGCGCCAGCAGCTTGTCTCCGGGGCGGACTGAAGCTTTCTTT. Protein sequence: CASSLSPGRTEAFF.

This clonotype was seen more than once but under ten times. The chain carries TRBV7-2 and TRBJ2-4, with D possibly matching TRBD2 (5 bases). This CDR3 has 14 amino acids. Per the germline V gene, CDR1 is SGHTA and CDR2 is FQGNSA. V was shortened by 3 bases and J by 5 bases, with 11 bases between the two germline ends. As DNA, the CDR3 is TGTGCCAGCAGCTTGAGCGGACCTCAAAACATTCAGTACTTC. Residues: CASSLSGPQNIQYF.

The rearrangement links TRBV29-1 to TRBJ2-3; possibly TRBD1 or TRBD2 for D (5 bases each). CDR1 and CDR2 from the germline V gene are SQVTM and ANQGSEA. V was pared by 4 bases and J by 5 bases, with 25 bases between. The CDR3 is 17 amino acids. The CDR3 loop is CSVAGAFAGQAGDTQYF. The CDR3, as DNA: TGCAGCGTTGCCGGGGCCTTTGCTGGGCAGGCAGGAGATACGCAGTATTTT.

This clonotype occurred a few times. The chain is built from TRBV29-1 and TRBJ2-5, with TRBD1 identical over 7 bases. Germline CDR1 reads SQVTM; CDR2 reads ANQGSEA. The CDR3 contains 15 residues. V lost 5 bases, J lost 1 base, and 10 bases stayed unmatched. The CDR3 nucleotides are TGCAGCGTTCGGAGACTGGGACAGCCCCAAGAGACCCAGTACTTC. This translates into CSVRRLGQPQETQYF.

This clonotype was found many times. The chain carries TRBV6-2 or TRBV6-3 and TRBJ1-5; 7 nucleotides agree with TRBD1. Germline V lookup: CDR1 MNHEY, CDR2 SVGEGT. CDR3 length: 14 amino acids. Trimming at V came to 11 bases and at J to 2 bases, leaving 9 bases not matched to a gene. CDR3 in amino acids: CAAEDRLGNQPQHF. The CDR3 nucleotides read TGTGCCGCAGAGGACAGGTTAGGCAATCAGCCCCAGCATTTT.

V and J are TRBV4-1 and TRBJ2-7, with TRBD1 matching over 10 bases. The CDR3 totals 18 residues. Germline assignment: CDR1 MGHRA and CDR2 YSYEKL. The trim removed 1 base at V and 6 bases at J, leaving 15 bases unmatched. CDR3 bases: TGCGCCAGCAGCCAAGCTCTCTTTCCGGGACAGGGGAGCGTCGAGCAGTACTTC. Residues: CASSQALFPGQGSVEQYF.

This clonotype was recorded a few times. V usage is TRBV7-2 and J usage is TRBJ1-2; 8 nucleotides line up with TRBD1. Germline V gene lookup returns CDR1 SGHTA and CDR2 FQGNSA. The CDR3 totals 15 residues. V lost 4 bases, J lost 3 bases, and 7 bases stayed unmatched. CDR3 sequence: CASSSLAQGDYGYTF. CDR3 coding DNA: TGTGCCAGCAGCTCGCTCGCACAGGGGGACTATGGCTACACCTTC.

In its sample, this clonotype was seen a few times. This chain connects TRBV9 to TRBJ2-7; D unclear. The germline V gene encodes CDR1 SGDLS and CDR2 YYNGEE. The V end was cut by 0 bases, the J end by 0 bases, with 10 bases between. CDR3 size: 15 residues. The CDR3 here is CASSVGGISSYEQYF. CDR3 sequence (DNA): TGTGCCAGCAGCGTAGGAGGCATTAGCTCCTACGAGCAGTACTTC.

V usage is TRBV11-2 and J usage is TRBJ2-3, with TRBD1 matching 9 bases. Trimming removed 4 bases from V and 2 bases from J; junction bases left unmatched: 4. CDR3 length: 15 amino acids. Germline CDR1 and CDR2: SGHAT and FQNNGV. CDR3 nucleotide sequence: TGTGCCAGCAGCTCCGGGACAGGGCCCACAGATACGCAGTATTTT. Protein: CASSSGTGPTDTQYF.

This sequence joins TRBV5-8 and TRBJ2-5; D gene ambiguous. The CDR3 covers 15 residues. Germline values: CDR1 SGHTS, CDR2 YDEGEE. V gave up 1 base and J gave up 1 base, with 11 bases separating them. CDR3 in amino acids: CASSLLRLGQETQYF. For the CDR3, the DNA is TGTGCCAGCAGCTTGTTGAGGTTGGGCCAAGAGACCCAGTACTTC.

The sample holds a few counts of this clonotype. The chain links TRBV11-2 to TRBJ2-2, with D perhaps TRBD2 (5 bases). From germline, CDR1 is SGHAT and CDR2 FQNNGV. The CDR3 loop spans 16 amino acids. The V gene lost 1 base and the J gene lost 0 bases, with 9 bases spanning the gap. CDR3 coding DNA: TGTGCCAGCAGCTTAGTATTCGGGACGAACACCGGGGAGCTGTTTTTT. Protein product: CASSLVFGTNTGELFF.

The chain links TRBV5-1 to TRBJ1-2; TRBD1 is a possible D gene (6 bases). Germline loops: CDR1 SGHRS, CDR2 YFSETQ. This CDR3 has 13 amino acids. The V end lost 7 bases, the J end lost 5 bases, and 15 bases lay between the germline ends. The CDR3 sequence: CASRDWGTYGYTF. Written as DNA, the CDR3 is TGCGCCAGCCGAGACTGGGGGACATATGGCTACACCTTC.

This clonotype has a count of ten or more. The chain is built from TRBV20-1 and TRBJ1-1; 9 positions match TRBD1. Germline V gene data show CDR1 as DFQATT and CDR2 as SNEGSKA (reference sequence). The trim removed 5 bases at V and 10 bases at J, leaving 5 bases unmatched. This CDR3 spans 11 amino acids. CDR3 amino acids: CSARQGVTAFF. CDR3 sequence (DNA): TGCAGTGCTCGACAGGGGGTGACAGCTTTCTTT.

Only a few counts were recorded for this clonotype. The gene calls are TRBV7-8 and TRBJ1-2, with 7 bases aligning to TRBD1. Per germline, CDR1 SGHVS and CDR2 FQNEAQ. The CDR3 is 15 amino acids. The V segment lost 5 bases and the J segment 3 bases; nucleotides outside the gene matches: 9. Here the CDR3 reads CASSPPTGQDYGYTF. The CDR3 nucleotides read TGTGCCAGCAGCCCCCCGACAGGGCAAGACTATGGCTACACCTTC.

This chain uses TRBV13 with TRBJ1-2, with D tentatively TRBD1 (5 bases). The CDR3 is made up of 15 amino acids. V was clipped by 2 bases and J by 4 bases, with 14 bases between them. Germline CDR1 reads PRHDT; CDR2 reads FYEKMQ (reference sequence). CDR3 sequence reads: CASSLRKQAGYGYTF. DNA for the CDR3: TGTGCCAGCAGCTTACGTAAACAGGCCGGCTATGGCTACACCTTC.

The rearrangement joins TRBV6-5 to TRBJ1-1, with D unclear. Trimming shortened V by 5 bases and J by 3 bases, and 16 bases separated the two germline ends. The CDR3 consists of 15 residues. The germline gives CDR1 MNHEY, CDR2 SVGAGI. Here the CDR3 reads CASSQREWYYTEAFF. The CDR3 coding sequence is TGTGCCAGCAGTCAGAGAGAGTGGTATTACACTGAAGCTTTCTTT.